The clone carrying this T cell receptor (beta chain) was counted between two and nine times. What it binds is unknown. Relative to the germline gene, one junction end is altered; a read error may explain this. This record comes from a study of cytomegalovirus exposure and HLA in healthy donors. In the PCR, 60 Vbeta and 13 Jbeta primers were used. Repertoires were generated with immunoSEQ multiplex PCR, while TCRdb's copy carries only in-frame clones and drops some. The sample has about 140,000 clones; roughly 9.6% are singletons. Overall study findings and caveats: Among TCR beta chains, those listed as cytomegalovirus-associated numbered some 170. Among immune exposure information, only CMV serostatus was available.

This CDR3 is built from 13 residues. Germline assignment: CDR1 SGHRS and CDR2 YFSETQ. This receptor was identified in a woman aged 40 to 50 in good health and CMV-seropositive. This chain joins TRBV5-1 and TRBJ2-2, with D unclear. Source material: PBMCs. The CDR3 DNA reads TGCGCCACCAGCCTCCGAGGCACCGGGGAGCTGTTTTTT. Amino acids: CATSLRGTGELFF. The full variable domain, in which reference TRBV5-1 and TRBJ2-2 provide the parts outside the CDR3, is KAGVTQTPRYLIKTRGQQVTLSCSPISGHRSVSWYQQTPGQGLQFLFEYFSETQRNKGNFPGRFSGRQFSNSRSEMNVSTLELGDSALYLCATSLRGTGELFFGEGSRLTVL.